Following are 23 T cell receptor beta chains from one sample sequenced in a study of cytomegalovirus exposure and HLA in healthy donors. Primers for the PCR totalled 60 Vbeta and 13 Jbeta. TCRdb keeps only in-frame clones here, not all; method: immunoSEQ multiplex PCR. The sample contains some 200,000 clones, 80% of which appear only once. The specimen sequenced was PBMCs. All receptors come from a boy between 10 and 17 years old in good health and CMV-seronegative.

The V gene is TRBV19, the J gene TRBJ1-2, with D tentatively TRBD1 (6 bases). Germline-derived CDR1 and CDR2 are LNHDA and SQIVND (reference sequence). This CDR3 region has 13 residues. V lost 3 bases and J 4 bases, leaving 9 bases between the germline ends. Here the CDR3 DNA reads TGTGCCAGTAGTATTCAGGGGATCTATGGCTACACCTTC. Amino acids: CASSIQGIYGYTF.

The rearrangement uses TRBV9 and TRBJ2-3; weak D call: TRBD1 (5 bases). Germline V gene data show CDR1 as SGDLS and CDR2 as YYNGEE. The CDR3 is 15 amino acids. Trimming shortened V by 0 bases and J by 3 bases, and 11 bases separated the two germline ends. In DNA form, the CDR3 reads TGTGCCAGCAGCGTAGGGGTCAGGGAAACAGATACGCAGTATTTT. Translating it yields CASSVGVRETDTQYF.

The table lists this clone with a count of one. This chain uses TRBV9 with TRBJ2-7; TRBD2 might be the D (7 bases). Germline CDR1 and CDR2: SGDLS and YYNGEE. The ends were cut back, 0 bases at V and 5 bases at J, with 9 bases in the middle. The CDR3 sequence is 13 residues long. CDR3 loop: CASSVAGGDEQYF. DNA for the CDR3: TGTGCCAGCAGCGTAGCGGGGGGCGACGAGCAGTACTTC.

This clone was seen a single time. The chain recombines TRBV27 with TRBJ1-1; 9 positions agree with TRBD1. Germline V gene sequence: CDR1 MNHEY, CDR2 SMNVEV (reference sequence). Trimming cost V 5 bases and J 1 base; bases outside gene matches: 8. This CDR3 spans 16 amino acids. CDR3 sequence (DNA): TGTGCCAGCAGTCCCGGCCCGGGACAGGGGAACACTGAAGCTTTCTTT. Amino acid sequence: CASSPGPGQGNTEAFF.

This CDR3 reads CASSEGRVGNTEAFF. In nucleotides, the CDR3 is TGTGCCAGCAGTGAAGGACGGGTGGGTAACACTGAAGCTTTCTTT. The V call is TRBV6-1, the J call TRBJ1-1; D ambiguous. There are 15 residues in the CDR3. Germline V gives CDR1 MNHNS, CDR2 SASEGT. The V and J ends lost 1 base and 2 bases respectively, with 11 bases between them.

A remark on this clone: One end of the junction varies from germline; a read error may be responsible. The chain recombines TRBV5-1 with TRBJ1-1; 11 bases map to TRBD1. CDR1 and CDR2 from the germline V gene are SGHRS and YFSETQ. The CDR3 runs 13 residues. The CDR3 loop is CASSFGTGGERVF. CDR3 nucleotides: TGCGCCAGCAGCTTCGGGACAGGGGGGGAGAGGGTCTTT. The complete variable domain, with remaining parts taken from reference TRBV5-1 and TRBJ1-1, reads KAGVTQTPRYLIKTRGQQVTLSCSPISGHRSVSWYQQTPGQGLQFLFEYFSETQRNKGNFPGRFSGRQFSNSRSEMNVSTLELGDSALYLCASSFGTGGERVFGQGTRLTVV.

This clone was detected only once. This rearrangement joins TRBV6-5 to TRBJ1-6, with 7 nucleotides matching TRBD1. Unmatched junction bases numbered 6, after V lost 6 bases and J lost 7 bases. Germline values: CDR1 MNHEY, CDR2 SVGAGI. The CDR3 runs to 14 residues. The CDR3 sequence: CASSAGTENSPLHF. DNA of the CDR3: TGTGCCAGCAGCGCCGGGACAGAAAATTCACCCCTCCACTTT.

This rearrangement joins TRBV20-1 to TRBJ2-7; D possibly corresponds to TRBD2 (5 bases). Trimming stripped 6 bases from V and 2 bases from J, with 8 bases between. The germline gives CDR1 DFQATT, CDR2 SNEGSKA (reference sequence). CDR3 length: 11 amino acids. CDR3 sequence: CSAGAPYEQYF. CDR3 sequence (DNA): TGCAGTGCGGGAGCCCCCTACGAGCAGTACTTC.

The chain carries TRBV12-5 and TRBJ2-7, with TRBD2 matching over 7 bases. Trimming took 1 base from V and 1 from J; bases not matched to a gene: 13. The CDR3 covers 18 residues. Germline CDR1 reads LGHNT; CDR2 reads FRNRAP. In DNA, the CDR3 is TGTGCTAGTGGTTTGGGACACGCCCGACTAGCCTTTTCCTACGAGCAGTACTTC. Its protein product is CASGLGHARLAFSYEQYF.

The sample holds one count of this clone. The V and J genes are TRBV27 and TRBJ1-1; 8 bases match TRBD1. J gave up 3 bases and V 4 bases, and 7 bases lay outside the gene matches. This CDR3 comprises 15 residues. Looked up from germline, CDR1 is MNHEY and CDR2 is SMNVEV (reference sequence). The CDR3 loop is CASSSGTGYYTEAFF. The CDR3 DNA reads as TGTGCCAGCAGTTCCGGGACAGGCTATTACACTGAAGCTTTCTTT.

The chain carries TRBV6-1 and TRBJ1-5; 7 bases map to TRBD1. The germline V gene encodes CDR1 MNHNS and CDR2 SASEGT. V dropped 2 bases and J dropped 5; count of bases not matched to a gene: 3. CDR3 size: 14 residues. CDR3 nucleotides: TGTGCCAGCAGTGAAACAGGGGTGTATCAGCCCCAGCATTTT. The encoded protein is CASSETGVYQPQHF.

In this sample, this clone turned up once. Other nucleotide sequences in the sample specify the same CDR3. This chain links TRBV9 with TRBJ1-3; no clear D. This CDR3 is 14 amino acids long. Trimming left V 6 bases short and J 4 bases short, with 14 bases between. Germline CDR1 SGDLS, CDR2 YYNGEE. CDR3 DNA: TGTGCCAGCACTCGGGGAGCGCCCGGAAACACCATATATTTT. The encoded protein is CASTRGAPGNTIYF.

The V and J genes are TRBV7-3 and TRBJ2-1; TRBD2 matches at 16 bases. The ends lost 5 bases at V and 1 base at J; junction bases unmatched: 14. From germline, CDR1 is SGHTA and CDR2 FQGTGA. CDR3 length: 21 residues. The DNA for the CDR3 is TGTGCCAGCAGCCTCAAAGTTACCGGGACTAGCGGGAGGGATTCCTACAATGAGCAGTTCTTC. It is translated as CASSLKVTGTSGRDSYNEQFF.

The genes are TRBV18 and TRBJ2-7; 9 bases agree with TRBD1. V trimming: 3 bases; J trimming: 5 bases; junction bases outside the gene matches: 8. In germline, CDR1 is KGHSH, CDR2 LQKENI. This CDR3 is built from 15 residues. CDR3 protein: CASSPQTGGGDEQYF. The CDR3 bases are TGTGCCAGCTCACCCCAGACAGGGGGAGGCGACGAGCAGTACTTC.

The CDR3 reads CASSLDRGYEQYF. In DNA form, the CDR3 reads TGTGCCAGCAGCTTGGACAGGGGCTACGAGCAGTACTTC. The J gene is TRBJ2-5, the V gene TRBV5-6; 7 bases map to TRBD1. The J call is uncertain, as TRBJ2-7 better fits the DNA end. The CDR3 length is 13 residues. Germline CDR1 SGHDT, CDR2 YYEEEE.

V usage is TRBV9 and J usage is TRBJ1-3; D perhaps matches TRBD1 (5 bases). The ends were cut back, 1 base at V and 5 bases at J, with 10 bases in the middle. Germline CDR1 is SGDLS and CDR2 is YYNGEE. The CDR3 has 14 amino acids. CDR3 sequence reads: CASSVRGTRNTIYF. The CDR3 DNA is TGTGCCAGCAGCGTAAGGGGTACCCGAAACACCATATATTTT.

This chain uses TRBV2 with TRBJ2-5, with D perhaps TRBD1 (6 bases). The CDR3 contains 15 residues. Trimming removed 4 bases from V and 5 bases from J, with 17 bases in between. Germline CDR1 reads SNHLY; CDR2 reads FYNNEI. The DNA of the CDR3 is TGTGCCAGCAGTGCTTACGGGACACTTAGGGAGACCCAGTACTTC. This encodes CASSAYGTLRETQYF.

The genes are TRBV25-1 and TRBJ1-6; D call uncertain. CDR1 is MGHDK and CDR2 is SYGVNS in the germline V gene. The length of the CDR3 is 14 residues. Trimming stripped 4 bases from V and 5 bases from J, with 9 bases between. CDR3 region: CASSGWQDNSPLHF. In DNA form, the CDR3 reads TGTGCCAGCAGTGGGTGGCAAGATAATTCACCCCTCCACTTT. The variable domain in full, completed from reference TRBV25-1 and TRBJ1-6, reads EADIYQTPRYLVIGTGKKITLECSQTMGHDKMYWYQQDPGMELHLIHYSYGVNSTEKGDLSSESTVSRIRTEHFPLTLESARPSHTSQYLCASSGWQDNSPLHFGNGTRLTVT.

In this sample, this clone turned up a few times. CDR3 sequence reads: CASSFQDGLATDTQYF. DNA for the CDR3: TGCGCCAGCAGCTTCCAGGACGGACTAGCGACAGATACGCAGTATTTT. The genes are TRBV5-1 and TRBJ2-3, with 9 bases that match TRBD2. Trimming at V came to 2 bases and at J to 3 bases, leaving 7 bases not matched to a gene. CDR1 is SGHRS, CDR2 YFSETQ, per germline. The CDR3 is made up of 16 amino acids.

The chain links TRBV7-2 to TRBJ2-7; TRBD1 aligns across 11 bases. Unmatched junction bases numbered 3, after V lost 2 bases and J lost 3 bases. This CDR3 is built from 15 residues. Germline-derived CDR1 and CDR2 are SGHTA and FQGNSA. The CDR3 loop is CASSLRGQGDYEQYF. In DNA, the CDR3 is TGTGCCAGCAGCTTAAGGGGACAGGGGGACTACGAGCAGTACTTC.

J is TRBJ2-1 and V is TRBV4-1; 11 nucleotides match TRBD2. Trimming took 3 bases from V and 4 from J; bases not matched to a gene: 8. The germline CDR1 and CDR2 sequences are MGHRA and YSYEKL. The CDR3 length is 17 residues. As DNA, the CDR3 is TGCGCCAGCAGCCATCCAATTCGACTAGCGGGGTACAATGAGCAGTTCTTC. Residues: CASSHPIRLAGYNEQFF.

This rearrangement joins TRBV19 to TRBJ2-3, with 7 bases matching TRBD2. This CDR3 contains 15 residues. V gave up 3 bases and J gave up 2 bases; unmatched junction bases: 5. CDR1 and CDR2 (germline): LNHDA, SQIVND (reference sequence). The CDR3 is CASSIERGYTDTQYF. DNA of the CDR3: TGTGCCAGTAGTATTGAGCGGGGCTACACAGATACGCAGTATTTT.

The chain couples TRBV19 to TRBJ2-7; possible D gene TRBD1, 6 bases. Germline lookup yields CDR1 LNHDA and CDR2 SQIVND (reference sequence). There are 15 residues in the CDR3. Trimming took off 5 bases at V and 13 bases at J, with 27 bases between the two ends. The CDR3 loop is CASSSVGRGYQTPYF. The CDR3 DNA sequence: TGTGCCAGTAGTTCAGTGGGCAGGGGTTACCAAACACCATACTTC.